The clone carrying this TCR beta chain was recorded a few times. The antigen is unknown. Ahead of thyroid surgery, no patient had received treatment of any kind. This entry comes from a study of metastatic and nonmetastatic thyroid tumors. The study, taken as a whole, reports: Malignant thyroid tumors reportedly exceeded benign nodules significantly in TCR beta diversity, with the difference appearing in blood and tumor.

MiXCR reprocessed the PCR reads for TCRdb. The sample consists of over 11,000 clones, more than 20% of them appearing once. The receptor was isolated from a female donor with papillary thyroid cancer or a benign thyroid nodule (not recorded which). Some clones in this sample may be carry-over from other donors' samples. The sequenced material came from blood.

CDR3 bases: TGTGCCAGCAGTCCCGGACGGAGCTATGGCTACACCTTC. The encoded protein is CASSPGRSYGYTF. The chain combines TRBV6-1 with TRBJ1-2; D gene ambiguous. The V end was cut by 5 bases, the J end by 4 bases, with 11 bases between. Germline CDR1 and CDR2: MNHNS and SASEGT. This CDR3 has 13 amino acids.